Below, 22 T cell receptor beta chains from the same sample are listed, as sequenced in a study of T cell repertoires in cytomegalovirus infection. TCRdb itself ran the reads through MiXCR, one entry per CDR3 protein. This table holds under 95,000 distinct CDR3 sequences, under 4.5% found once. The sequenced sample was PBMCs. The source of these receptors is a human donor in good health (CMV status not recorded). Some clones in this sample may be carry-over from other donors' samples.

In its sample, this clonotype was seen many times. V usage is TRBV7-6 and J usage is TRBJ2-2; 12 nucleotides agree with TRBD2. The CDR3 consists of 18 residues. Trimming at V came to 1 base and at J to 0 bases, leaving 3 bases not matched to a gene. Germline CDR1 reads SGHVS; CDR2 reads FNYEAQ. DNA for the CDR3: TGTGCCAGCAGCTTAGTACTAGCGGGAGGAACGAACACCGGGGAGCTGTTTTTT. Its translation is CASSLVLAGGTNTGELFF.

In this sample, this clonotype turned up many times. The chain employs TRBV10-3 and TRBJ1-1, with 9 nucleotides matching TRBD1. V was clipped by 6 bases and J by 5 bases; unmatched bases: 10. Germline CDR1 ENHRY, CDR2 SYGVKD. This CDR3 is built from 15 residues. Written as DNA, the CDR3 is TGTGCCATCAGCGCATCTATTGGACAGGGGACTGAAGCTTTCTTT. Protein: CAISASIGQGTEAFF.

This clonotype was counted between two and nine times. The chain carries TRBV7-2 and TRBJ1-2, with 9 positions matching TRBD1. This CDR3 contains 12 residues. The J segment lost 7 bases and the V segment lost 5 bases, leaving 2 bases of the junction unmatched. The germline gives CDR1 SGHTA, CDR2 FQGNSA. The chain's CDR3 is CASSGDRVGYTF. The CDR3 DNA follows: TGTGCCAGCAGCGGGGACAGGGTTGGCTACACCTTC.

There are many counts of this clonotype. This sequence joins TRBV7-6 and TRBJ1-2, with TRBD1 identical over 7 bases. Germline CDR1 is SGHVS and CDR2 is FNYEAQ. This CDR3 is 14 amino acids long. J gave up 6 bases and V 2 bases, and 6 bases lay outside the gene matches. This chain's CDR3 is CASSLRGGADGYTF. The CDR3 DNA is TGTGCCAGCAGCTTACGAGGGGGCGCTGATGGCTACACCTTC.

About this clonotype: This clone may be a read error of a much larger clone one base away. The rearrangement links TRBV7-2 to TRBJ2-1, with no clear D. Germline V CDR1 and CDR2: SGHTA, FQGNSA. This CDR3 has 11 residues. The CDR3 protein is CASSFQVERFF. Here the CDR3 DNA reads TGTGCCAGCAGCTTTCAAGTAGAGCGGTTCTTC.

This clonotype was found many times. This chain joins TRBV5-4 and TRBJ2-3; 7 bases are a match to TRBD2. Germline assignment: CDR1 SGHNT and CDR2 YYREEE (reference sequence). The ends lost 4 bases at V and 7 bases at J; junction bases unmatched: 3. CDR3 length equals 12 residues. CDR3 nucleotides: TGTGCCAGCAGCGGGGGGGTGAATACGCAGTATTTT. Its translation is CASSGGVNTQYF.

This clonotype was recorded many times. The CDR3 DNA follows: TGTGCCAGCAGCCGGATTTTGGACCGGAACACTGAAGCTTTCTTT. Amino acids: CASSRILDRNTEAFF. This chain links TRBV5-6 with TRBJ1-1; D is uncertain. V lost 4 bases and J lost 1, with 14 bases in between. The CDR3 covers 15 residues. Germline V CDR1 and CDR2: SGHDT, YYEEEE.

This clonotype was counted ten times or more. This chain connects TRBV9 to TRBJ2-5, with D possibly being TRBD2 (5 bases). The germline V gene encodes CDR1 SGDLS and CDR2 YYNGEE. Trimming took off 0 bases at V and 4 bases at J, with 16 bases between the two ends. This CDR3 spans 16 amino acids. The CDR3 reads CASSVGLAPNVETQYF. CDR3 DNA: TGTGCCAGCAGCGTAGGTCTAGCCCCGAACGTAGAGACCCAGTACTTC.

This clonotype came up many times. The CDR3 DNA sequence: TGTGCCAGCACCCGGGACAGGGTGAACACTGAAGCTTTCTTT. Translation: CASTRDRVNTEAFF. The chain links TRBV12-3 or TRBV12-4 to TRBJ1-1; 9 nucleotides match TRBD1. J lost 0 bases, V lost 7 bases, and 3 bases had no gene match. CDR3 length: 14 amino acids.

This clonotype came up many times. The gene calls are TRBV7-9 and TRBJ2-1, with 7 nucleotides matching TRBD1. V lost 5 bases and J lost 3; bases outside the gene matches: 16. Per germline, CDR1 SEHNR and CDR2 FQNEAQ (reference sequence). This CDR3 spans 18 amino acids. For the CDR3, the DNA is TGTGCCAGCAGCCACCCGAACTCAGGGACAGAACGCTACAATGAGCAGTTCTTC. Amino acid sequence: CASSHPNSGTERYNEQFF.

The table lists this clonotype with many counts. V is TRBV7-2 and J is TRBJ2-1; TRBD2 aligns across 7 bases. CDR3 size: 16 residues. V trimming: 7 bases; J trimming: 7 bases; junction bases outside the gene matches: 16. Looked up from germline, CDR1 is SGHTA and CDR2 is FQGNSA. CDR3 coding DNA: TGTGCCAGCACCCCCCCACCGGGCGGGAGCATAAATGAGCAGTTCTTC. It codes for CASTPPPGGSINEQFF.

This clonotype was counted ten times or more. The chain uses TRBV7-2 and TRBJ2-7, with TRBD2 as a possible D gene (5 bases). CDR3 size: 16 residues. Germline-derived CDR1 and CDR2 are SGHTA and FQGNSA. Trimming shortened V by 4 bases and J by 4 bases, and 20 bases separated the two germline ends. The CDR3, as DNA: TGTGCCAGCAGCTACTCCTTCTCGCCCGGGGTATACGAGCAGTACTTC. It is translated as CASSYSFSPGVYEQYF. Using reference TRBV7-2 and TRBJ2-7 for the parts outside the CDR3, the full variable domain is GAGVSQSPSNKVTEKGKDVELRCDPISGHTALYWYRQSLGQGLEFLIYFQGNSAPDKSGLPSDRFSAERTGGSVSTLTIQRTQQEDSAVYLCASSYSFSPGVYEQYFGPGTRLTVT.

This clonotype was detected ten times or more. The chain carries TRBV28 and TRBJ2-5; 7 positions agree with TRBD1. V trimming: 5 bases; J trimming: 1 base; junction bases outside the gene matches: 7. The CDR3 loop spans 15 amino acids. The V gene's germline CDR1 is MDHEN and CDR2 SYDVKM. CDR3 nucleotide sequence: TGTGCCAGCAGTCGCCCGGGACAGTTCCAAGAGACCCAGTACTTC. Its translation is CASSRPGQFQETQYF.

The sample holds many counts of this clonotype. CDR3 coding DNA: TGCAGCGTTGCGACGGGACACCTTAACTATGGCTACACCTTC. Translated: CSVATGHLNYGYTF. The chain combines TRBV29-1 with TRBJ1-2; D might be TRBD1 (6 bases). Germline CDR1 and CDR2: SQVTM and ANQGSEA. The CDR3 has 14 amino acids. V was pared by 4 bases and J by 1 base, with 13 bases between. The variable domain in full, completed from reference TRBV29-1 and TRBJ1-2, reads SAVISQKPSRDICQRGTSLTIQCQVDSQVTMMFWYRQQPGQSLTLIATANQGSEATYESGFVIDKFPISRPNLTFSTLTVSNMSPEDSSIYLCSVATGHLNYGYTFGSGTRLTVV.

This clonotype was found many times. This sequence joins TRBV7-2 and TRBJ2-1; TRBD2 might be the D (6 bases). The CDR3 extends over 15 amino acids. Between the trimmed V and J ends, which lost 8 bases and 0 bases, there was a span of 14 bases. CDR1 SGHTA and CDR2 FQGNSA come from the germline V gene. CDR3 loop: CASRRERSSYNEQFF. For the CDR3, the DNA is TGTGCCAGCCGGCGGGAAAGAAGCTCCTACAATGAGCAGTTCTTC.

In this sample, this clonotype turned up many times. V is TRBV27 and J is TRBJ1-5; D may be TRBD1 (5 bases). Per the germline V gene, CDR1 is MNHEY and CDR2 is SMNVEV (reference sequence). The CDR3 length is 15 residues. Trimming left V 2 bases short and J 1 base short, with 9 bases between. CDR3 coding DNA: TGTGCCAGCAGTTTACGGTGGGGGAGCAATCAGCCCCAGCATTTT. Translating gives CASSLRWGSNQPQHF.

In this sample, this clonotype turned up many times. The CDR3 loop is CASSLIRGSGNTIYF. CDR3 in DNA: TGTGCCAGCAGCTTAATCCGGGGAAGCGGAAACACCATATATTTT. J is TRBJ1-3 and V is TRBV7-2; unclear D gene. Trimming removed 2 bases from V and 4 bases from J, with 12 bases in between. CDR1 SGHTA and CDR2 FQGNSA come from the germline V gene. The CDR3 consists of 15 residues.

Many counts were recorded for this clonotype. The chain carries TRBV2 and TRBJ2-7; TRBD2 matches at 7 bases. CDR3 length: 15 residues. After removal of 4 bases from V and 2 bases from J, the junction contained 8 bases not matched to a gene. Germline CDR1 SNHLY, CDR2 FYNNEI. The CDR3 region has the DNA TGTGCCAGCAGTGTTGCGGGGGTTGTCACCTACGAGCAGTACTTC. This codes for CASSVAGVVTYEQYF.

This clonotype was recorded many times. CDR3 amino acids: CASSQGLAGEGETQYF. CDR3 nucleotide sequence: TGTGCCAGCAGCCAAGGACTAGCGGGAGAGGGGGAGACCCAGTACTTC. The J gene is TRBJ2-5, the V gene TRBV7-3, with 13 bases fitting TRBD2. This CDR3 has 16 amino acids. V lost 5 bases to trimming and J lost 5 bases; unmatched junction nucleotides: 8. CDR1 and CDR2 (germline): SGHTA, FQGTGA.

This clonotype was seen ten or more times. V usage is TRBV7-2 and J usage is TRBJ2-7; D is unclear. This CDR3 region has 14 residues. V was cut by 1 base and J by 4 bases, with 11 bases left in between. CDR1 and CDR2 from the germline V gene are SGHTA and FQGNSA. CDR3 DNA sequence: TGTGCCAGCAGCTTAGACTTGTTTAAGTACGAGCAGTACTTC. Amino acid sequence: CASSLDLFKYEQYF.

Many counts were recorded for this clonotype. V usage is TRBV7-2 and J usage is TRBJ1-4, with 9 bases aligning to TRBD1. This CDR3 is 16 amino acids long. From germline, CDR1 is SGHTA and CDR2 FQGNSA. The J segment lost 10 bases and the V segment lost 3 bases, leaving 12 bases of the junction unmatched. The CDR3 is CASSFAPGQGFGKLFF. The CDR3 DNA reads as TGTGCCAGCAGCTTCGCCCCGGGACAGGGTTTTGGAAAACTGTTTTTT.

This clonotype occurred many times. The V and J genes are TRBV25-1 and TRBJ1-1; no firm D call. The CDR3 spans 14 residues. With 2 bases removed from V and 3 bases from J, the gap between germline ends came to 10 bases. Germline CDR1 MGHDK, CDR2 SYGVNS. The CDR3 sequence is CASSEKETDTEAFF. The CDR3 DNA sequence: TGTGCCAGCAGTGAAAAAGAAACCGACACTGAAGCTTTCTTT.